The source of this T cell receptor beta chain is a study of CD8+CD57+ T cells in acquired aplastic anemia. The overall study: Sorted CD4+ and CD8+ cells yielded DNA averaging around 3 ug. Study results and caveats: Researchers report that some 31 CD8+ CDR3 sequences appeared in both patients and controls.

Only one count was recorded for this clonotype. Its antigen is unknown. From germline, CDR1 is LNHDA and CDR2 SQIVND (reference sequence). V dropped 1 base and J dropped 2 bases, with 12 bases sitting between them. The CDR3 sequence is 15 residues long. The template for TCR beta VDJ and CDR3 sequence profiling was genomic DNA. One entry per CDR3 protein, called by TCRdb with MiXCR from the reads. The table includes roughly 250,000 distinct CDR3 sequences, 40% to 50% detected once. Sequencing involved patients with CD8+CD57+ cell expansion previously shown by flow cytometry. The patients, all of them, had severe acquired aplastic anemia. When blood sampling took place, the patients had received no therapy.

Sequenced input: sorted CD4+, CD8+, or CD8+CD57+ T cells (not recorded which) from PBMCs. This clonotype was sampled from a human donor with aplastic anemia. The rearrangement links TRBV19 to TRBJ2-7, with unresolved D. Here the CDR3 reads CASSIGTANTYEQYF. In nucleotides, the CDR3 is TGTGCCAGTAGTATAGGTACAGCCAACACCTACGAGCAGTACTTC.